The rows below give T cell receptor beta chains drawn from one sample of a study of shared clonotypes between healthy human individuals. The repertoire was sequenced with immunoSEQ multiplex PCR; TCRdb's copy has only in-frame clones and lacks some. The table lists 2 million to 3 million clones, roughly 93% of them singletons. Sequencing input: naive CD4+ T cells from PBMCs. Every receptor here comes from a man aged 18 to 30 in good health. Some clones in this sample may be carry-over from other donors' samples. CDR3s include the opening cysteine and the closing phenylalanine or tryptophan. The D gene is left open where the match is weak. Expanded clones get a size class; other rows say once, few or many, or leave the size out.

v_gene	j_gene	d_gene	abundance	CDR3nt	CDR3aa
TRBV28	TRBJ1-1	TRBD1	NA	TGTGCCAGCAGTCCCGGACAGGGCTACACTGAAGCTTTCTTT	CASSPGQGYTEAFF
TRBV5-1	TRBJ2-5	TRBD2	NA	TGCGCCAGCAGGTCCGGACTAGCGGGAGGGGAGGAGACCCAGTACTTC	CASRSGLAGGEETQYF
TRBV30	TRBJ2-7	NA	NA	TGTGCCTGGAGTGTACAGGCCGGGAAGCAGTACTTC	CAWSVQAGKQYF
TRBV4-1	TRBJ2-1	TRBD2	once	TGCGCCAGCAGCCAAGCAGGGACTAGCGGGACCCGTCAGTTCTTC	CASSQAGTSGTRQFF
TRBV29-1	TRBJ2-7	NA	NA	TGCAGCGTTGAAGGGCAGGGGGGCTACGAGCAGTACTTC	CSVEGQGGYEQYF
TRBV5-8	TRBJ2-5	TRBD2	NA	TGTGCCAGCAGCTTGGGTCGGACTAGTTTCGTTTCGGAGACCCAGTACTTC	CASSLGRTSFVSETQYF
TRBV2	TRBJ2-7	NA	NA	TGTGCCAGCACCCGAGGAAAGGGACATCGGGGAGGTGAGCAGTACTTC	CASTRGKGHRGGEQYF
TRBV6-1	TRBJ2-7	NA	NA	TGTGCCAGCAGTAGACCTGGGCGGACCTACGAGCAGTACTTC	CASSRPGRTYEQYF
TRBV12-5	TRBJ1-2	NA	NA	TGTGCTAGTGGTTCGGTGGGGGAGAGAGGCTACACCTTC	CASGSVGERGYTF
TRBV9	TRBJ2-2	NA	NA	TGTGCCAGCAGCGCCCGGCGAGGGGGGGCGAACACCGGGGAGCTGTTTTTT	CASSARRGGANTGELFF
TRBV15	TRBJ1-4	NA	NA	TGTGCCACCAGCAGAGATCTCGGGCGGAATGAAAAACTGTTTTTT	CATSRDLGRNEKLFF
TRBV28	TRBJ2-1	NA	NA	TGTGCCAGCAGTCCAGGGGCCGCCAGAGAGCAGTTCTTC	CASSPGAAREQFF
TRBV28	TRBJ1-2	TRBD1	once	TGTGCCAGCAACTTTTTAACAGGGGGGGACTATGGCTACACCTTC	CASNFLTGGDYGYTF
TRBV5-8	TRBJ1-1	TRBD1	NA	TGTGCCAGCAGCTTACGGACAGGGAGAGGCACTGAAGCTTTCTTT	CASSLRTGRGTEAFF
TRBV7-2	TRBJ1-1	NA	NA	TGTGCCAGCAGCCTGAGCCGAGTACAGGTGGGCACTGAAGCTTTCTTT	CASSLSRVQVGTEAFF
TRBV28	TRBJ2-3	NA	NA	TGTGCCAGCAGTTTATCGTACGGTACTACAGATACGCAGTATTTT	CASSLSYGTTDTQYF
TRBV7-9	TRBJ2-5	NA	NA	TGTGCCAGCAGCTTAGGGGGGATCCAGGGGGAGACCCAGTACTTC	CASSLGGIQGETQYF
TRBV9	TRBJ2-1	TRBD2	NA	TGTGCCAGCAGCGTAGTCCCCACGACTAGCGGAGGCTCCTACAATGAGCAGTTCTTC	CASSVVPTTSGGSYNEQFF
TRBV19	TRBJ2-1	NA	NA	TGTGCCAGTAGCGCCGCGTTTGGGGAACAGTTCTTC	CASSAAFGEQFF
TRBV9	TRBJ2-2	TRBD1	NA	TGTGCCAGCAGACCGACAGGGGGGCCAGGGGTCGGGGAGCTGTTTTTT	CASRPTGGPGVGELFF
TRBV2	TRBJ2-7	NA	NA	TGTGCCAGCACGCCTGTACTCTTCTCCTACGAGCAGTACTTC	CASTPVLFSYEQYF
TRBV6-5	TRBJ2-3	TRBD2	NA	TGTGCCAGCAGCTTCCTAGCGGGGGCCACAGATACGCAGTATTTT	CASSFLAGATDTQYF
TRBV5-6	TRBJ2-6	NA	NA	TGTGCCAGCAGCCGGCGTGTGAGCTCTGGGGCCAACGTCCTGACTTTC	CASSRRVSSGANVLTF
TRBV29-1	TRBJ1-2	TRBD1	NA	TGCAGCGTTGACCGGAGACAGGGGGCGGAAGGCTACACCTTC	CSVDRRQGAEGYTF
TRBV7-2	TRBJ2-2	NA	NA	TGTGCCAGCAGCTTAGTAAGGACCGAGAACACCGGGGAGCTGTTTTTT	CASSLVRTENTGELFF
TRBV5-1	TRBJ2-3	NA	NA	TGCGCCAGCAGCTTGCGCAGGGGCGTTAGCACAGATACGCAGTATTTT	CASSLRRGVSTDTQYF
TRBV27	TRBJ2-2	TRBD1	NA	TGTGCCAGCACCGCACGCGGGACAGGGGGGGAGCTGTTTTTT	CASTARGTGGELFF
TRBV15	TRBJ2-5	NA	NA	TGTGCCACCAGCAGAGGGGGCAGGGCGGGAGAGACCCAGTACTTC	CATSRGGRAGETQYF
TRBV29-1	TRBJ2-7	TRBD2	NA	TGCAGCGTTGGAGCGGGGAGCACCTACGAGCAGTACTTC	CSVGAGSTYEQYF
TRBV5-1	TRBJ2-3	NA	NA	TGCGCCAGCAACCGGGACGCAGATACGCAGTATTTT	CASNRDADTQYF
TRBV5-4	TRBJ1-2	NA	NA	TGTGCCAGCAGCCAAGGATCTCTCGGCAGGGGCACCTATGGCTACACCTTC	CASSQGSLGRGTYGYTF
TRBV27	TRBJ2-7	TRBD1	NA	TGTGCCAGCAGTCCATTACAGGGGATACCCTACGAGCAGTACTTC	CASSPLQGIPYEQYF
TRBV18	TRBJ2-7	NA	NA	TGTGCCAGCTCACAAGGCAGCAGGGACGGCGAGCAGTACTTC	CASSQGSRDGEQYF
TRBV30	TRBJ1-2	TRBD1	NA	TGTGCCTGGGCGTTGGGGGCAGGGGGTGGCTACACCTTC	CAWALGAGGGYTF
TRBV28	TRBJ2-1	NA	NA	TGTGCCAGCCTCCTCAGGCCCGGAGGGGTCAATGAGCAGTTCTTC	CASLLRPGGVNEQFF
TRBV6-5	TRBJ2-5	NA	NA	TGTGCCAGCAGTTACTCTCGCTGGGGGGAGACCCAGTACTTC	CASSYSRWGETQYF
TRBV2	TRBJ1-5	NA	NA	TGTGCCAGCAGACAGGGCGGTCAGCCCCAGCATTTT	CASRQGGQPQHF
TRBV13	TRBJ2-3	NA	NA	TGTGCCAGCAAACTTAGAGGCACAGATACGCAGTATTTT	CASKLRGTDTQYF
TRBV2	TRBJ1-3	TRBD1	NA	TGTGCCAGCAGTGCAGGGGGCGAGAACACCATATATTTT	CASSAGGENTIYF
TRBV6-1	TRBJ2-7	TRBD2	once	TGTGCCAGCAGTGAAAAGGTCTTCGTAGCGGGAGGTTACGAGCAGTACTTC	CASSEKVFVAGGYEQYF
TRBV5-6	TRBJ2-7	NA	NA	TGTGCCAGCAGCTTGGCGGGAGCTTCCTACGAGCAGTACTTC	CASSLAGASYEQYF
TRBV28	TRBJ2-5	TRBD1	NA	TGTGCCAGCAGTCTGGCTGCGGGACAGGGGAGGGGGCGAGGGACCCAGTACTTC	CASSLAAGQGRGRGTQYF
TRBV4-1	TRBJ2-1	NA	NA	TGCGCCAGCAGCCAAGATACGATCGGACAGAACTCCTACAATGAGCAGTTCTTC	CASSQDTIGQNSYNEQFF
TRBV19	TRBJ2-7	NA	NA	TGTGCCAGTAGTCTCGGGGGTCTATCTTCCTACGAGCAGTACTTC	CASSLGGLSSYEQYF
TRBV28	TRBJ2-2	TRBD2	NA	TGTGCCAGCAGTTTTCTGTGGGAGGGCAGGAGCGGGGAGCTGTTTTTT	CASSFLWEGRSGELFF
TRBV2	TRBJ2-5	NA	NA	TGTGCCAGCAGCACCTTAACAATGCTCGAGACCCAGTACTTC	CASSTLTMLETQYF
TRBV6-5	TRBJ1-1	NA	NA	TGTGCCAGCAGTTACCGACTGGTGGGGGGGGACACTGAAGCTTTCTTT	CASSYRLVGGDTEAFF
TRBV18	TRBJ1-2	NA	NA	TGTGCCAGCTCACCAAGCTTGGACAGTTACTATGGCTACACCTTC	CASSPSLDSYYGYTF
TRBV10-3	TRBJ2-3	NA	once	TGTGCCATCAGTGACTTTCCCTTGCAGGGTAAAGATACGCAGTATTTT	CAISDFPLQGKDTQYF
TRBV7-9	TRBJ1-6	TRBD1	NA	TGTGCCAGCAGCTTAGCCGGGACAGTTTTCTCACCCCTCCACTTT	CASSLAGTVFSPLHF
TRBV7-9	TRBJ2-2	TRBD2	NA	TGTGCCAGCAGCCATGGACTAGCGGGAGTAGGGGAGCTGTTTTTT	CASSHGLAGVGELFF
TRBV5-6	TRBJ1-5	NA	NA	TGTGCCAGCAGCCGACTCACGGGGGGTGGCCAGCCCCAGCATTTT	CASSRLTGGGQPQHF
TRBV18	TRBJ1-1	TRBD1	NA	TGTGCCAGCTCCCGTTTTACTCCGGGACAGGGGGCGATGAACACTGAAGCTTTCTTT	CASSRFTPGQGAMNTEAFF
TRBV6-1	TRBJ2-7	TRBD2	NA	TGTGCCAGCAGAGCGGGGGGGGCCTACGAGCAGTACTTC	CASRAGGAYEQYF
TRBV7-8	TRBJ2-2	NA	NA	TGTGCCAGCAGCTTAGCGCAAGTCGACGGGGAGCTGTTTTTT	CASSLAQVDGELFF
TRBV7-6	TRBJ2-7	TRBD2	NA	TGTGCCAGCAGCGCGTTACTAGCGGGAGGGTACGAGCAGTACTTC	CASSALLAGGYEQYF
TRBV29-1	TRBJ2-3	NA	NA	TGCAGCGTTGAGCCAGGCACAGATACGCAGTATTTT	CSVEPGTDTQYF